This T cell receptor (beta chain) is drawn from a study of post-analysis software for immune sequencing data. Study-level background: Both relapsing-remitting and secondary progressive multiple sclerosis featured among the disease courses, as did progressive-relapsing multiple sclerosis.

About this clonotype: As yet, its antigen is unknown.

V was pared by 4 bases and J by 8 bases, with 6 bases of the junction left unmatched. CDR1 and CDR2 from the germline V gene are SNHLY and FYNNEI. The CDR3 totals 14 residues. Findings and limits, study-wide: Higher frequency in patients than in controls was seen for about 5 TRBV segments, with TRBV5-6, TRBV5-1 and TRBV20-1 among them. Strong co-clustering by F measure was seen for same-batch samples.

Built from TCR beta cDNA, the libraries had unique molecular identifiers in them. It was from roughly 1 to 10 million T cells that approximately 500,000 cDNA molecules came. Each CDR3 protein gets one entry after TCRdb re-called the PCR reads with MiXCR. The table shows about 400,000 distinct CDR3 sequences, with less than 35% occurring only once. This sequence originates from a girl aged 10 to 17 with multiple sclerosis. Sequencing input: blood. This chain joins TRBV2 and TRBJ2-3; 10 bases are shared with TRBD2. CDR3 sequence: CASSGGLATGTQYF. The CDR3 region has the DNA TGTGCCAGCAGTGGGGGACTAGCGACTGGTACGCAGTATTTT.